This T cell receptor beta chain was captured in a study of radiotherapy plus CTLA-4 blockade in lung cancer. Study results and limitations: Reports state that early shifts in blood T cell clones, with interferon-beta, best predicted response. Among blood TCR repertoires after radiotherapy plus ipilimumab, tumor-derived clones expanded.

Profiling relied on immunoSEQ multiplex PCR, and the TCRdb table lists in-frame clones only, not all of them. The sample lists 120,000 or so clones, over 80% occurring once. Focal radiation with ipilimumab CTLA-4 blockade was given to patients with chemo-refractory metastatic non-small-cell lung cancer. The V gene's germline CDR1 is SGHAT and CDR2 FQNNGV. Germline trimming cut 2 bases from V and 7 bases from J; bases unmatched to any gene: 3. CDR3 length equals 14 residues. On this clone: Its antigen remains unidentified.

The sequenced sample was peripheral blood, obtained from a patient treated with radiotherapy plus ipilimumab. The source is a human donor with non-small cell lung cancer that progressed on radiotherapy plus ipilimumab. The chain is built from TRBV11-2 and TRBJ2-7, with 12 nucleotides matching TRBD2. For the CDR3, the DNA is TGTGCCAGCAGCTTACTAGCGGGAGGGTTTGAGCAGTACTTC. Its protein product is CASSLLAGGFEQYF.